This T cell receptor (beta chain) is drawn from a study of blood T cells in healthy people across ages. Primed by a sample-barcoded 5' primer and a J-beta primer mix, a second PCR proceeded for about 6 to 12 cycles. MiXCR was run by TCRdb on the 5' RACE reads, yielding one entry per CDR3 protein. Among over 1,300,000 distinct CDR3 sequences listed, almost 60% were seen once. The CDR3 runs to 17 residues. V lost 6 bases and J lost 3; bases outside the gene matches: 10. Germline CDR1 MNHNS, CDR2 SASEGT. Healthy Caucasian individuals from Russia aged about 6 to 95 were enrolled as donors. What was sequenced was blood. J is TRBJ2-3 and V is TRBV6-1; 12 bases are shared with TRBD2. The TCR sequence derives from a man aged 18 to 35 in good health. The CDR3 DNA is TGTGCCAGCAGCTCCCTCGGGACTAGCGGGCCAACAGATACGCAGTATTTT. Protein product: CASSSLGTSGPTDTQYF.